The 32 T cell receptor beta chains below were found in one sample sequenced in a study of regulatory T cells in long-lasting Graves disease. TCR beta libraries were built with iRepertoire HTBI primers and Arm-PCR of CDR3 regions. Via MiXCR, TCRdb re-called the multiplex PCR reads, giving one row per CDR3 protein. The sample shows approximately 460,000 distinct CDR3 sequences, about 17% of them seen only once. Indicated time point: newly diagnosed GD, antithyroid drugs for less than 3 months. Preparation of the TCR library used RNA extracted from PBMCs. The same sample was also used in a study of T cells in Graves' hyperthyroidism and ophthalmopathy.

This specimen consisted of peripheral blood mononuclear cells (PBMCs), obtained at new diagnosis, from a patient treated with antithyroid drugs. The receptors shown here come from a woman younger than 45 with Graves disease.

The rearrangement joins TRBV20-1 to TRBJ1-2; TRBD1 aligns across 7 bases. Trimming cost V 6 bases and J 4 bases; bases outside gene matches: 5. The CDR3 contains 12 residues. Per the germline V gene, CDR1 is DFQATT and CDR2 is SNEGSKA (reference sequence). The CDR3 here is CSAPGQTYGYTF. The CDR3, as DNA: TGCAGTGCCCCGGGACAGACCTATGGCTACACCTTC.

Notes on this clonotype: One base separates it from a far larger clone, so it is likely a read error. The J gene is TRBJ1-1, the V gene TRBV28; 8 positions agree with TRBD1. This CDR3 comprises 16 residues. Germline V gene sequence: CDR1 MDHEN, CDR2 SYDVKM. The J segment lost 2 bases and the V segment lost 8 bases, leaving 13 bases of the junction unmatched. The CDR3 region is CASSPRDRRVNTEAFF. The CDR3 nucleotides are TGTGCCAGCTCACCCCGGGACAGGCGAGTAAACACTGAAGCTTTCTTT.

This clonotype was detected ten times or more. The chain uses TRBV3-1 and TRBJ1-1, with D possibly matching TRBD1 (5 bases). The CDR3 is made up of 15 amino acids. V lost 4 bases and J lost 6, with 18 bases in between. Germline V lookup: CDR1 LGHDT, CDR2 YNNKEL (reference sequence). The chain's CDR3 is CASSLDSGREPEAFF. DNA for the CDR3: TGTGCCAGCAGCCTTGATTCGGGCAGGGAACCTGAAGCTTTCTTT.

This clonotype has a count of ten or more. The chain employs TRBV6-9 and TRBJ1-1, with D uncertain. The CDR3 extends over 16 amino acids. CDR1 MNHGY and CDR2 SVAAGI come from the germline V gene. Trimming removed 3 bases from V and 3 bases from J, with 17 bases in between. The DNA for the CDR3 is TGTGCCAGCAGTTACTCTATGATTAAGGATGACACTGAAGCTTTCTTT. It translates to CASSYSMIKDDTEAFF.

This clonotype was seen repeatedly, ten times or more. The V gene is TRBV18, the J gene TRBJ2-1, with a tentative D call TRBD2 (6 bases). This CDR3 contains 16 residues. Germline V CDR1 and CDR2: KGHSH, LQKENI. Trimming pared 3 bases from V and 7 bases from J, leaving 19 bases between. CDR3 nucleotides: TGTGCCAGCTCACCGGGGGACTCCGGTAGAAGGAATGAGCAGTTCTTC. This sequence encodes CASSPGDSGRRNEQFF.

This clonotype was detected many times. The chain carries TRBV12-3 or TRBV12-4 and TRBJ1-5; D possibly corresponds to TRBD1 (5 bases). Trimming removed 8 bases from V and 5 bases from J, with 13 bases in between. CDR3 size: 13 residues. Written as DNA, the CDR3 is TGTGCCAGCTCATGGGGCAGTCATCAGCCCCAGCATTTT. Translation: CASSWGSHQPQHF.

The chain is built from TRBV30 and TRBJ1-5; D remains ambiguous. V gave up 0 bases and J gave up 4 bases, with 7 bases separating them. CDR3 length: 13 amino acids. Looked up from germline, CDR1 is GTSNPN and CDR2 is SVGIG (reference sequence). CDR3 protein: CAWSVGSNQPQHF. The CDR3 nucleotides read TGTGCCTGGAGTGTGGGCTCAAATCAGCCCCAGCATTTT.

As regards this clonotype: A read error may explain this, as a much larger clone is one base away. V is TRBV28 and J is TRBJ2-1; no definite D call. The CDR3 runs 16 residues. Trimming pared 11 bases from V and 0 bases from J, leaving 20 bases between. Germline assignment: CDR1 MDHEN and CDR2 SYDVKM. CDR3 DNA: TGTGCCGGCACCGCAAATCGGCGGAGCTCCTACAATGAGCAGTTCTTC. Protein product: CAGTANRRSSYNEQFF. The full variable domain, its missing parts supplied by reference TRBV28 and TRBJ2-1, is DVKVTQSSRYLVKRTGEKVFLECVQDMDHENMFWYRQDPGLGLRLIYFSYDVKMKEKGDIPEGYSVSREKKERFSLILESASTNQTSMYLCAGTANRRSSYNEQFFGPGTRLTVL.

Many counts were recorded for this clonotype. The chain links TRBV3-1 to TRBJ2-7; D is perhaps TRBD2 (6 bases). CDR3 size: 14 residues. V was trimmed by 4 bases and J by 5 bases, leaving 15 bases between them. Germline-derived CDR1 and CDR2 are LGHDT and YNNKEL (reference sequence). CDR3 in DNA: TGTGCCAGCAGCCTCGAAGCGCGGGAAGACGAGCAGTACTTC. Amino acid sequence: CASSLEAREDEQYF.

A remark on this clonotype: A single base separates this from a much larger clone, so it may be a read error. In this CDR3 the conserved last residue, phenylalanine or tryptophan, is missing, so a read error is likely. The chain carries TRBV6-1 and TRBJ2-7; tentatively, D is TRBD1 (5 bases). CDR3 length: 12 amino acids. Trimming removed 7 bases at V and 2 bases at J, with 9 bases between. Germline CDR1 reads MNHNS; CDR2 reads SASEGT. CDR3 DNA: TGTGCCAGCAACCCAGGGACCTACGAGCAGTACCTC. This sequence encodes CASNPGTYEQYL.

At least ten counts were recorded for this clonotype. This chain connects TRBV28 to TRBJ2-2; the D is unclear. This CDR3 is 13 amino acids long. The germline gives CDR1 MDHEN, CDR2 SYDVKM. Trimming shortened V by 9 bases and J by 0 bases, and 8 bases separated the two germline ends. As DNA, the CDR3 is TGTGCCAGTCGTAACGCGAACACCGGGGAGCTGTTTTTT. It specifies CASRNANTGELFF.

There are a few counts of this clonotype. V usage is TRBV30 and J usage is TRBJ2-7; TRBD1 matches at 7 bases. V lost 7 bases to trimming and J lost 7 bases; unmatched junction nucleotides: 13. The CDR3 is made up of 13 amino acids. The germline V gene encodes CDR1 GTSNPN and CDR2 SVGIG (reference sequence). CDR3: CAFEQGILWEQYF. The CDR3 nucleotides read TGTGCCTTTGAACAGGGGATTTTGTGGGAGCAGTACTTC.

This clonotype was seen repeatedly, ten times or more. The CDR3: CASRGNAFAVQETQYF. In DNA form, the CDR3 reads TGTGCCAGCAGAGGAAACGCCTTTGCTGTCCAAGAGACCCAGTACTTC. The chain couples TRBV28 to TRBJ2-5, with no clear D. The CDR3 consists of 16 residues. V shed 6 bases and J shed 1 base, with 18 bases lying between them. Germline V gene sequence: CDR1 MDHEN, CDR2 SYDVKM.

The V and J genes are TRBV10-3 and TRBJ1-6, with 9 bases identical to TRBD1. This CDR3 region has 15 residues. V lost 6 bases, J lost 8 bases, and 8 bases stayed unmatched. Germline V CDR1 and CDR2: ENHRY, SYGVKD. The CDR3 nucleotides read TGTGCCATCAGCACCGGGACAGGGTTTGATTCACCCCTCCACTTT. Protein product: CAISTGTGFDSPLHF.

The chain links TRBV19 to TRBJ1-1; 7 bases align to TRBD1. The CDR3 runs 14 residues. V shed 6 bases and J 1 base; nucleotides not matched to a gene: 5. Germline loops: CDR1 LNHDA, CDR2 SQIVND (reference sequence). DNA of the CDR3: TGTGCCAGTAGGGCCGACAGGGAGAACACTGAAGCTTTCTTT. This translates into CASRADRENTEAFF.

About this clonotype: A read error may explain this, as a much larger clone is one base away. CDR3: CVTSDPRTGGGAFF. The CDR3 DNA is TGTGTCACCAGTGACCCGAGGACAGGTGGCGGAGCTTTCTTT. The J gene is TRBJ1-1, the V gene TRBV24-1, with 7 nucleotides matching TRBD1. The germline V gene has CDR1 KGHDR and CDR2 SFDVKD. CDR3 length equals 14 residues.

This clonotype was recorded at least ten times. J is TRBJ2-3 and V is TRBV2, with a tentative D call TRBD2 (5 bases). V was shortened by 7 bases and J by 0 bases, with 17 bases between the two germline ends. The CDR3 length is 16 residues. Germline V gene lookup returns CDR1 SNHLY and CDR2 FYNNEI. The DNA for the CDR3 is TGTGCCAGCACCCAGGTGGGAGCGCCTAGCACAGATACGCAGTATTTT. It yields the protein CASTQVGAPSTDTQYF.

This clonotype was seen at least ten times. The V and J genes are TRBV7-9 and TRBJ1-1; D ambiguous. Germline-derived CDR1 and CDR2 are SEHNR and FQNEAQ (reference sequence). This CDR3 contains 12 residues. V was clipped by 11 bases and J by 1 base, with 11 bases between them. CDR3 sequence reads: CAWPDGNTEAFF. The CDR3 region has the DNA TGTGCCTGGCCGGACGGGAACACTGAAGCTTTCTTT.

With regard to this clonotype: Being one base from a much bigger clone, this may be a read error. The rearrangement joins TRBV20-1 to TRBJ2-3; 8 positions agree with TRBD2. The J call may not be correct, given that the DNA end is closer to TRBJ2-7. In germline, CDR1 is DFQATT, CDR2 SNEGSKA (reference sequence). The CDR3 runs 14 residues. The CDR3 sequence is CSAKGAGVGHEQYF. CDR3 DNA: TGCAGTGCGAAAGGAGCGGGAGTAGGCCATGAGCAGTACTTC.

This clonotype was counted many times. V gene TRBV5-6 combines with J gene TRBJ1-5; D possibly corresponds to TRBD1 (5 bases). V gave up 4 bases and J gave up 2 bases, with 16 bases separating them. The length of the CDR3 is 16 residues. The V gene's germline CDR1 is SGHDT and CDR2 YYEEEE. This chain's CDR3 is CASSLRSRGGNQPQHF. CDR3 nucleotides: TGTGCCAGCAGCCTGAGGTCACGGGGGGGCAATCAGCCCCAGCATTTT.

This clonotype has more than one count but fewer than ten. The rearrangement joins TRBV13 to TRBJ2-7; 7 bases are shared with TRBD1. Germline V gene data show CDR1 as PRHDT and CDR2 as FYEKMQ (reference sequence). This CDR3 is built from 15 residues. V lost 4 bases to trimming and J lost 3 bases; unmatched junction nucleotides: 9. The CDR3 DNA follows: TGTGCCAGCAGCTGGGGACAGTCGATAATCTACGAGCAGTACTTC. Translating gives CASSWGQSIIYEQYF.

The chain has TRBV15 and TRBJ2-7; D not resolved. Trimming cost V 2 bases and J 2 bases, with 19 bases left between them. This CDR3 region has 17 residues. The germline CDR1 and CDR2 sequences are LNHNV and YYDKDF (reference sequence). CDR3 DNA sequence: TGTGCCACCAGCAGACCAATGGGATCGGGCGGAGCCTACGAGCAGTACTTC. Its translation is CATSRPMGSGGAYEQYF.

This clonotype has only a few counts. The chain links TRBV4-2 to TRBJ2-1, with 8 bases identical to TRBD2. This CDR3 spans 18 amino acids. Germline V gives CDR1 LGHNA, CDR2 YNFKEQ. The junction had 19 bases not matched to a gene; V was cut back by 4 bases and J by 8 bases. The DNA for the CDR3 is TGTGCCAGCAGCCCTAAGGGGGGCGGCGGGAGGCCCGAATATGAGCAGTTCTTC. Encoded protein: CASSPKGGGGRPEYEQFF.

This chain links TRBV5-1 with TRBJ1-5; 8 bases are shared with TRBD1. The junction had 23 bases not matched to a gene; V was cut back by 4 bases and J by 5 bases. Per the germline V gene, CDR1 is SGHRS and CDR2 is YFSETQ. CDR3 length: 20 residues. The CDR3, as DNA: TGCGCCAGCAGCCCCGGATCCCACAGGTTGGACAGGGAGCGGCATCAGCCCCAGCATTTT. Its translation: CASSPGSHRLDRERHQPQHF.

Many counts were recorded for this clonotype. The chain joins TRBV2 to TRBJ1-1; 9 nucleotides align to TRBD1. V trimming: 2 bases; J trimming: 1 base; junction bases outside the gene matches: 17. The CDR3 has 20 residues. CDR1 and CDR2 from the germline V gene are SNHLY and FYNNEI. The CDR3 coding sequence is TGTGCCAGCAGTGAAATGGGGATGCCGGGACAGGGTACATCGAACACTGAAGCTTTCTTT. Translating gives CASSEMGMPGQGTSNTEAFF.

This clonotype was observed many times. This sequence joins TRBV3-1 and TRBJ2-3; 8 bases match TRBD2. The CDR3 runs 16 residues. Germline V CDR1 and CDR2: LGHDT, YNNKEL (reference sequence). V shed 1 base and J 5 bases; nucleotides not matched to a gene: 8. The CDR3 DNA is TGTGCCAGCAGCCAAGCCCGTGCGGGAGGAATAGATACGCAGTATTTT. The encoded protein is CASSQARAGGIDTQYF.

This clonotype was seen at least ten times. This chain uses TRBV7-6 with TRBJ1-5; the D gene is possibly TRBD1 (6 bases). CDR3 length: 17 amino acids. The V and J ends lost 3 bases and 2 bases respectively, with 17 bases between them. Germline lookup yields CDR1 SGHVS and CDR2 FNYEAQ. The CDR3 DNA reads TGTGCCAGCAGCTTCGGCCTGGGGGGCTTAGGCAATCAGCCCCAGCATTTT. It is translated as CASSFGLGGLGNQPQHF.

This clonotype has at least ten counts. This chain connects TRBV28 to TRBJ2-1; TRBD1 matches at 8 bases. The trim removed 6 bases at V and 10 bases at J, leaving 8 bases unmatched. Germline V lookup: CDR1 MDHEN, CDR2 SYDVKM. The CDR3 is 13 amino acids. CDR3 region: CASSFSGTGEQFF. CDR3 sequence (DNA): TGTGCCAGCAGCTTTTCCGGGACAGGCGAGCAGTTCTTC.

This clonotype came up a few times. A much larger clone sits a single nucleotide away, making a read error possible. This chain connects TRBV6-2 or TRBV6-3 to TRBJ2-7, with D unresolved. Germline V gene data show CDR1 as MNHEY and CDR2 as SVGEGT. The length of the CDR3 is 14 residues. The DNA of the CDR3 is TGTGCCAGCAGTTACTCTGAAGACTCCTACGAGCGGTACTTC. It specifies CASSYSEDSYERYF.

The chain is built from TRBV20-1 and TRBJ1-6; perhaps TRBD1 as D (5 bases). This CDR3 is built from 17 residues. The V and J ends lost 3 bases and 6 bases respectively, with 21 bases between them. Germline V lookup: CDR1 DFQATT, CDR2 SNEGSKA (reference sequence). The CDR3 DNA sequence: TGCAGTGCTAGTCGAGGGCCGTTCCGAGGGGTTAATTCACCCCTCCACTTT. Protein: CSASRGPFRGVNSPLHF.

The gene calls are TRBV27 and TRBJ2-1; D is possibly TRBD2 (6 bases). CDR1 is MNHEY and CDR2 is SMNVEV in the germline V gene (reference sequence). This CDR3 region has 16 residues. V lost 5 bases and J lost 5, with 19 bases in between. Here the CDR3 reads CASSPVRGNLHNEQFF. DNA of the CDR3: TGTGCCAGCAGTCCCGTTCGCGGGAACCTCCACAATGAGCAGTTCTTC.

This clonotype occurred many times. The genes are TRBV28 and TRBJ2-7, with D perhaps assigned TRBD1 or TRBD2 (6 bases each). The ends were cut back, 8 bases at V and 1 base at J, with 24 bases in the middle. This CDR3 comprises 17 residues. The germline gives CDR1 MDHEN, CDR2 SYDVKM. The CDR3 DNA sequence: TGTGCCAGCTATTCGGTCGGGGGCAAGGATACGTCCTACGAGCAGTACTTC. Its translation is CASYSVGGKDTSYEQYF.